This is a list of T cell receptor beta chains from one sample in a study of T cell responses to AZD1222 COVID-19 vaccine. Only in-frame clones appear in the TCRdb table, and some are missing; sequencing was by immunoSEQ multiplex PCR. Found here are about 85,000 clones, about nine tenths of them singletons; the top ten hold approximately 7%. The material was peripheral blood, obtained on day 0 of AZD1222 vaccination. The receptors derive from an adult in good health. CDR3s include the opening cysteine and the closing phenylalanine or tryptophan. The D gene is left open where the match is weak. For some rows the clone size is stated as once, few or many, or as a class when expanded; others skip it.

abundance	v_gene	d_gene	j_gene	CDR3aa	CDR3nt
-	TRBV6-6	TRBD1	TRBJ1-1	CASSWDRGRPEAFF	TGTGCCAGCAGTTGGGACAGGGGCCGACCGGAAGCTTTCTTT
-	TRBV5-4	-	TRBJ2-1	CASTPRGANEQFF	TGTGCCAGCACCCCTCGGGGAGCCAATGAGCAGTTCTTC
-	TRBV27	TRBD1	TRBJ1-1	CASSLSTGVDGEAFF	TGTGCCAGCAGTTTATCGACAGGGGTTGATGGTGAAGCTTTCTTT
-	TRBV10-3	TRBD2	TRBJ2-1	CAISSGTSGTNYNEQFF	TGTGCCATCAGTTCCGGGACTAGCGGGACCAACTACAATGAGCAGTTCTTC
-	TRBV7-8	-	TRBJ1-5	CASRQYSNQPQHF	TGTGCCAGCAGACAGTATAGCAATCAGCCCCAGCATTTT
-	TRBV29-1	TRBD2	TRBJ2-3	CSAISARGDRSDTQYF	TGCAGCGCCATCTCGGCCCGGGGGGATAGGTCAGATACGCAGTATTTT
-	TRBV11-2	-	TRBJ1-4	CASSLVRVGADEKLFF	TGTGCCAGCAGCTTAGTCAGGGTCGGAGCCGATGAAAAACTGTTTTTT
-	TRBV6-4	-	TRBJ1-1	CASSPSYGLNTEAFF	TGTGCCAGCAGCCCCTCTTACGGCCTGAACACTGAAGCTTTCTTT
-	TRBV6-5	TRBD1	TRBJ1-2	CASRRGTGGEGYTF	TGTGCCAGCAGGAGAGGAACAGGGGGGGAAGGCTACACCTTC
once	TRBV30	-	TRBJ2-2	CAWSIRPGELFF	TGTGCCTGGAGTATAAGGCCCGGGGAGCTGTTTTTT
-	TRBV25-1	TRBD1	TRBJ2-7	CARQGVVSYEQYF	TGTGCCAGACAGGGGGTAGTCTCCTACGAGCAGTACTTC
-	TRBV24-1	-	TRBJ2-3	CATSVPAGRADTQYF	TGTGCCACCAGTGTCCCCGCGGGGAGAGCAGATACGCAGTATTTT
-	TRBV6-5	TRBD1	TRBJ1-4	CASSYTGGTNEKLFF	TGTGCCAGCAGTTACACAGGGGGGACTAATGAAAAACTGTTTTTT
few	TRBV21-1	-	TRBJ2-7	CASSKRRGIPLYEQYF	TGTGCCAGCAGCAAACGCAGGGGGATCCCCCTCTACGAGCAGTACTTC
-	TRBV5-1	TRBD1	TRBJ1-1	CASSLGQGEAEAFF	TGCGCCAGCAGCCTCGGACAGGGGGAGGCTGAAGCTTTCTTT
-	TRBV28	-	TRBJ1-5	CASNPQNSNQPQHF	TGTGCCAGCAATCCCCAAAATAGCAATCAGCCCCAGCATTTT
-	TRBV5-1	-	TRBJ2-7	CASSLGTAKTYEQYF	TGCGCCAGCAGCTTGGGGACAGCAAAAACCTACGAGCAGTACTTC
-	TRBV28	-	TRBJ1-1	CATLKENTEAFF	TGTGCCACCTTAAAGGAGAACACTGAAGCTTTCTTT
-	TRBV6-5	TRBD2	TRBJ2-2	CASTLAGGFGELFF	TGTGCCAGCACTCTGGCGGGAGGGTTCGGGGAGCTGTTTTTT
-	TRBV12-5	-	TRBJ2-5	CASGPGGSQETQYF	TGTGCTAGTGGTCCGGGCGGCTCCCAAGAGACCCAGTACTTC
-	TRBV3-1/TRBV3-2	-	TRBJ1-2	CASRDSGRIYGYTF	TGTGCCAGCAGGGACTCGGGACGGATCTATGGCTACACCTTC
-	TRBV21-1	-	TRBJ1-5	CASTPDGNQPQHF	TGTGCCAGCACCCCTGACGGCAATCAGCCCCAGCATTTT
-	TRBV19	-	TRBJ2-4	CASSISDIQYF	TGTGCCAGTAGTATATCGGACATTCAGTACTTC
-	TRBV9	TRBD2	TRBJ2-5	CASSPTVAGIEETQYF	TGTGCCAGCAGCCCCACGGTAGCGGGAATAGAAGAGACCCAGTACTTC
-	TRBV7-9	-	TRBJ1-2	CASSLEADNYGYTF	TGTGCCAGCAGCTTAGAGGCAGACAACTATGGCTACACCTTC
-	TRBV7-2	-	TRBJ2-5	CASSLVSGASGETQYF	TGTGCCAGCAGCTTAGTATCAGGGGCTAGCGGAGAGACCCAGTACTTC
once	TRBV3-1/TRBV3-2	-	TRBJ2-1	CASSPQGNEQFF	TGTGCCAGCAGCCCCCAGGGGAATGAGCAGTTCTTC
-	TRBV5-1	TRBD2	TRBJ2-1	CASSSGGGSSYNEQFF	TGCGCCAGCAGCTCGGGAGGCGGGAGCTCCTACAATGAGCAGTTCTTC
-	TRBV23-1	TRBD1	TRBJ1-5	CAPKKPDRPNQPQHF	TGCGCCCCCAAAAAACCGGACAGGCCAAATCAGCCCCAGCATTTT
-	TRBV11-2	TRBD2	TRBJ2-1	CASSPGLEKLNEQFF	TGTGCCAGCAGCCCGGGACTAGAGAAGCTCAATGAGCAGTTCTTC
-	TRBV3-1/TRBV3-2	TRBD1	TRBJ1-4	CASSHGLQGGQLFF	TGTGCCAGCAGCCATGGCCTCCAGGGGGGACAACTGTTTTTT
-	TRBV4-3	TRBD2	TRBJ2-1	CASSQDQPGTSGFSSYNEQFF	TGCGCCAGCAGCCAAGATCAACCCGGGACTAGCGGGTTTAGCTCCTACAATGAGCAGTTCTTC
-	TRBV27	-	TRBJ2-7	CASSDDGEDEQYF	TGTGCCAGCAGCGACGACGGAGAAGACGAGCAGTACTTC
-	TRBV6-5	-	TRBJ2-7	CASSYSRGPYEQYF	TGTGCCAGCAGTTACTCGCGGGGACCTTACGAGCAGTACTTC
-	TRBV19	-	TRBJ1-1	CASSQQGAGNTEAFF	TGTGCCAGTAGTCAGCAGGGAGCGGGGAACACTGAAGCTTTCTTT
-	TRBV19	TRBD1	TRBJ1-2	CASSNRGRDGYTF	TGTGCCAGTAGTAACAGGGGCCGGGATGGCTACACCTTC
-	TRBV15	-	TRBJ2-7	CATSRGLGGEQYF	TGTGCCACCAGCAGGGGGTTGGGTGGCGAGCAGTACTTC
once	TRBV12-3/TRBV12-4	-	TRBJ2-1	CASILLGQHEQFF	TGTGCCAGCATTTTATTGGGGCAACATGAGCAGTTCTTC
-	TRBV4-1	-	TRBJ1-1	CASSQVALQGMNTEAFF	TGCGCCAGCAGCCAAGTGGCCCTACAGGGTATGAACACTGAAGCTTTCTTT
once	TRBV18	-	TRBJ2-1	CASSPSLSGEQFF	TGTGCCAGCTCACCTTCTTTAAGTGGTGAGCAGTTCTTC
-	TRBV14	-	TRBJ2-7	CASSQWVEQYF	TGTGCCAGCAGCCAATGGGTCGAGCAGTACTTC
-	TRBV6-5	TRBD1	TRBJ2-7	CASSRTGAYEQYF	TGTGCCAGCTCCCGGACAGGAGCCTACGAGCAGTACTTC
-	TRBV5-5	-	TRBJ2-7	CASSLAGGTLQYEQYF	TGTGCCAGCAGCTTGGCCGGCGGGACTCTTCAATACGAGCAGTACTTC
-	TRBV28	-	TRBJ2-7	CASGPETPYEQYF	TGTGCCAGCGGACCGGAAACTCCCTACGAGCAGTACTTC
-	TRBV7-2	TRBD2	TRBJ2-7	CASSLVGLAGNEQYF	TGTGCCAGCAGCTTAGTAGGGCTAGCGGGGAACGAGCAGTACTTC
-	TRBV7-6	-	TRBJ1-3	CASSLDESSGNTIYF	TGTGCCAGCAGCTTAGACGAGAGCTCTGGAAACACCATATATTTT
-	TRBV7-2	-	TRBJ1-2	CASSLSGLGVYYGYTF	TGTGCCAGCAGCTTAAGTGGGTTGGGGGTATACTATGGCTACACCTTC